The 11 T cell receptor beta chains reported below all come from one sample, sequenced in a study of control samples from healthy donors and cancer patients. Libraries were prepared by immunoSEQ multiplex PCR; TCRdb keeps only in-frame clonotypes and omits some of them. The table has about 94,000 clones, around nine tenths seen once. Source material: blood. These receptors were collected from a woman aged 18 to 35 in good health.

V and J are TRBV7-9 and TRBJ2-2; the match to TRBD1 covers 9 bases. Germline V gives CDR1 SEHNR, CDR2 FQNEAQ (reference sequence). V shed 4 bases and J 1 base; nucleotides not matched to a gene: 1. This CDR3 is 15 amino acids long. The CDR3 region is CASSSGQGNTGELFF. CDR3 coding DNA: TGTGCCAGCAGCTCGGGACAGGGGAACACCGGGGAGCTGTTTTTT.

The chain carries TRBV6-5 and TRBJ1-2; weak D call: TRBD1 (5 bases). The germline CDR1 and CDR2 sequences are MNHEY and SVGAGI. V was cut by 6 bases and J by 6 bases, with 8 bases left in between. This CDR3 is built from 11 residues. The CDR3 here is CASSRGDGYTF. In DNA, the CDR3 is TGTGCCAGCAGCCGGGGCGATGGCTACACCTTC.

As DNA, the CDR3 is TGTGCCACCAATCAGGGACAGAACACTGAAGCTTTCTTT. Protein: CATNQGQNTEAFF. V is TRBV10-3 and J is TRBJ1-1; weak D call: TRBD1 (6 bases). This CDR3 region has 13 residues. V dropped 10 bases and J dropped 1 base, with 13 bases sitting between them. Looked up from germline, CDR1 is ENHRY and CDR2 is SYGVKD.

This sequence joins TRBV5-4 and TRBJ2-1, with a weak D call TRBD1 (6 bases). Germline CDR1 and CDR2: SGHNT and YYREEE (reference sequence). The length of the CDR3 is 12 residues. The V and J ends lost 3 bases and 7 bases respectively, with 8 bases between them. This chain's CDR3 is CASSSQGNEQFF. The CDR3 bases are TGTGCCAGCAGCTCGCAGGGGAATGAGCAGTTCTTC.

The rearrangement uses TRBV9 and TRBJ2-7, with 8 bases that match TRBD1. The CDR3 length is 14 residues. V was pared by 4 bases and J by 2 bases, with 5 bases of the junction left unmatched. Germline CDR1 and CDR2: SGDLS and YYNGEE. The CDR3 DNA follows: TGTGCCAGCAGCTCCGGACAGGGAACCTACGAGCAGTACTTC. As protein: CASSSGQGTYEQYF.

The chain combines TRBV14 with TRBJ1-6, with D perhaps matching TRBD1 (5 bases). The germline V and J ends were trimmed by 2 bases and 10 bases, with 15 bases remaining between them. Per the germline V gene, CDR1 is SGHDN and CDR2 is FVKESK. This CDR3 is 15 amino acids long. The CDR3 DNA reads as TGTGCCAGCAGCCAACTCGCAGGGAGGTTGTCACCCCTCCACTTT. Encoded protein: CASSQLAGRLSPLHF.

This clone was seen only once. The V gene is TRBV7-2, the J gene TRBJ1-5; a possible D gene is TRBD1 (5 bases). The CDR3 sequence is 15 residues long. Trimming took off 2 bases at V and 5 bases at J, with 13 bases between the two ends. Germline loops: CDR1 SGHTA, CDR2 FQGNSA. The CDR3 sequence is CASSLLWGGDQPQHF. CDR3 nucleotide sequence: TGTGCCAGCAGCTTATTGTGGGGGGGAGATCAGCCCCAGCATTTT.

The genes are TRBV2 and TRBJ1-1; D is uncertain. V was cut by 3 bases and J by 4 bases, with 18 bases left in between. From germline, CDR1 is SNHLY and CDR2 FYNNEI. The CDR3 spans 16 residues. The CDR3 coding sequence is TGTGCCAGCAGTGAGGGCTATGGTTGGGTCCTCACTGAAGCTTTCTTT. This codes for CASSEGYGWVLTEAFF.

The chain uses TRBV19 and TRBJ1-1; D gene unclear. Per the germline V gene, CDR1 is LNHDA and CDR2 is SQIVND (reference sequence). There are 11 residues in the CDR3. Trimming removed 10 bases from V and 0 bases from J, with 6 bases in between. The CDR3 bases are TGTGCCACCGGGGTGAACACTGAAGCTTTCTTT. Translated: CATGVNTEAFF.

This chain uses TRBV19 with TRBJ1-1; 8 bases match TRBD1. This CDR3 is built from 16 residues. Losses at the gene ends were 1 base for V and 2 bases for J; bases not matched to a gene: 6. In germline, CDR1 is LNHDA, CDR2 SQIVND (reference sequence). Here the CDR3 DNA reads TGTGCCAGTAGTATAGTCGGACAGGGAAGAAACACTGAAGCTTTCTTT. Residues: CASSIVGQGRNTEAFF.

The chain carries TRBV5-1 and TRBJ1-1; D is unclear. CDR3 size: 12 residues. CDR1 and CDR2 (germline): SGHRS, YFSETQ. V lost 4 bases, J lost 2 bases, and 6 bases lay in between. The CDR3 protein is CASSLRNTEAFF. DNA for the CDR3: TGCGCCAGCAGCCTTAGAAACACTGAAGCTTTCTTT.